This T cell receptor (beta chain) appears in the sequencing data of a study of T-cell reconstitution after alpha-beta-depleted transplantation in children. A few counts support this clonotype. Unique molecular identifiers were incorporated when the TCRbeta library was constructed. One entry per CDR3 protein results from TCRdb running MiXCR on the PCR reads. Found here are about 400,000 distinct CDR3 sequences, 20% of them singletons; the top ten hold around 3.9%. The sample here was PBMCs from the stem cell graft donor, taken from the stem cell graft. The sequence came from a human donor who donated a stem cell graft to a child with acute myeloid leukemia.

Here the CDR3 DNA reads TGTGCCAGCAGCAAACGTCAGCACAATCAGCCCCAGCATTTT. Translation: CASSKRQHNQPQHF. The chain has TRBV21-1 and TRBJ1-5. TRBV21-1 is recorded as a pseudogene. This CDR3 comprises 14 residues.